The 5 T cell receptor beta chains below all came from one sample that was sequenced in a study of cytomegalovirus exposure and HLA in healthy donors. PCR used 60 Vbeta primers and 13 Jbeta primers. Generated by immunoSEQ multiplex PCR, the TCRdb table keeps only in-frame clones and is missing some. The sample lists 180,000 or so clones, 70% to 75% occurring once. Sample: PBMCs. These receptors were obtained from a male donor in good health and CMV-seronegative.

CDR3 bases: TGTGCCAGCAGTGAAGTCAGGGTGGATTCACCCCTCCACTTT. Translation: CASSEVRVDSPLHF. V usage is TRBV6-1 and J usage is TRBJ1-6; D may be TRBD1 (5 bases). The CDR3 loop spans 14 amino acids. CDR1 and CDR2 (germline): MNHNS, SASEGT. V was cut by 1 base and J by 8 bases, with 9 bases left in between.

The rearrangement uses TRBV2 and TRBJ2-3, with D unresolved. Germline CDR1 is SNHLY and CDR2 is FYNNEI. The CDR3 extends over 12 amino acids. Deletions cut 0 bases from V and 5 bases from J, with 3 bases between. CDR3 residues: CASSEAIDTQYF. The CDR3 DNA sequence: TGTGCCAGCAGTGAAGCCATAGATACGCAGTATTTT. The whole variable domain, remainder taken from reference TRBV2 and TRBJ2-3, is EPEVTQTPSHQVTQMGQEVILRCVPISNHLYFYWYRQILGQKVEFLVSFYNNEISEKSEIFDDQFSVERPDGSNFTLKIRSTKLEDSAMYFCASSEAIDTQYFGPGTRLTVL.

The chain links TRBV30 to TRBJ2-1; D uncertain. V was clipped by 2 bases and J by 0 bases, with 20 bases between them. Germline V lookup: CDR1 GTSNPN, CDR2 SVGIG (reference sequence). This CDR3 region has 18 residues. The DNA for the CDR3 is TGTGCCTGGAGTCCTCTAGGCGCGGTAGAAAGCTCCTACAATGAGCAGTTCTTC. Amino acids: CAWSPLGAVESSYNEQFF.

The CDR3 DNA reads TGTGCCAGCAGTGCAACGCAGGGTGTTCAGCCCCAGCATTTT. Its protein is CASSATQGVQPQHF. This chain uses TRBV27 with TRBJ1-5; TRBD1 is a possible D gene (5 bases). Trimming shortened V by 5 bases and J by 6 bases, and 14 bases separated the two germline ends. This CDR3 is 14 amino acids long. CDR1 is MNHEY and CDR2 is SMNVEV in the germline V gene (reference sequence).

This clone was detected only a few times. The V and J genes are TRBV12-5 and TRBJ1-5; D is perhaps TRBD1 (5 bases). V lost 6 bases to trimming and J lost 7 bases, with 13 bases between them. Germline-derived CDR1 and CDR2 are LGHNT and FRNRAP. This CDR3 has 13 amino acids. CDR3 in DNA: TGTGCTAGTGGCATCTCTCCAGGGCAGCCCCAGCATTTT. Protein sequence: CASGISPGQPQHF.